One sample yielded the 30 T cell receptor beta chains listed below, sequenced in a study of Ad26.COV2.S vaccination and SARS-CoV-2 variants (dated by TCRdb to the early 2020s). The method was the immunoSEQ multiplex PCR assay. TCRdb re-hosts the immuneACCESS table, in-frame sequences only. Its copies lack some clones; in the studies checked, an unresolved V gene accounts for under half of them, and the cause for the rest is not known. Present in this sample are some 410,000 clones, about 92% of which were seen just once. 1.5% to 2% of the sample is in the top ten clones. The sample's treatment or condition label, in plain terms: some 19 received Ad26.COV2.S at low or high dose, single or two shots; 5 received placebo; per-sample allocation not given. Repertoires of vaccine and placebo recipients were sequenced from samples collected on day 63 after the first injection. Sequences were derived from peripheral blood, sampled in a trial of Ad26.COV2.S vaccine versus placebo. The receptors come from a person between 18 and 65 years old who received the Ad26.COV2.S COVID-19 vaccine or a placebo.

J is TRBJ2-1 and V is TRBV5-6, with 12 nucleotides matching TRBD2. The CDR3 contains 16 residues. Germline CDR1 SGHDT, CDR2 YYEEEE. The V and J ends lost 5 bases and 6 bases, in that order; junction bases with no gene match: 9. CDR3 sequence: CASRHKGLAGINEQFF. CDR3 coding DNA: TGTGCCAGCAGACATAAAGGACTAGCGGGGATCAATGAGCAGTTCTTC.

The gene calls are TRBV29-1 and TRBJ2-7, with D perhaps TRBD1 or TRBD2 (6 bases each). V was shortened by 6 bases and J by 6 bases, with 12 bases between the two germline ends. The CDR3 covers 11 residues. Per germline, CDR1 SQVTM and CDR2 ANQGSEA. CDR3 region: CSVQGRGEQYF. Here the CDR3 DNA reads TGCAGCGTCCAGGGGCGGGGCGAGCAGTACTTC.

V usage is TRBV7-9 and J usage is TRBJ2-7, with 11 bases that match TRBD1. The V and J ends lost 4 bases and 3 bases, in that order; junction bases with no gene match: 5. CDR1 and CDR2 from the germline V gene are SEHNR and FQNEAQ (reference sequence). The CDR3 covers 15 residues. In DNA form, the CDR3 reads TGTGCCAGCAGCTCCTCCGGGACAGGGGGCTACGAGCAGTACTTC. Translating it yields CASSSSGTGGYEQYF. Variable domain in full (rest from reference TRBV7-9 and TRBJ2-7): DTGVSQNPRHKITKRGQNVTFRCDPISEHNRLYWYRQTLGQGPEFLTYFQNEAQLEKSRLLSDRFSAERPKGSFSTLEIQRTEQGDSAMYLCASSSSGTGGYEQYFGPGTRLTVT.

The chain combines TRBV4-3 with TRBJ2-5, with 12 bases lining up with TRBD2. This CDR3 comprises 19 residues. The junction had 9 bases not matched to a gene; V was cut back by 0 bases and J by 1 base. Germline V gives CDR1 LGHNA, CDR2 YSLEER. CDR3 residues: CASSQDGRTSGGRQETQYF. The CDR3 nucleotides are TGCGCCAGCAGCCAAGATGGACGAACTAGCGGGGGGCGCCAAGAGACCCAGTACTTC.

The chain joins TRBV7-2 to TRBJ1-6; D ambiguous. V was shortened by 0 bases and J by 5 bases, with 14 bases between the two germline ends. CDR3 length equals 17 residues. Germline V CDR1 and CDR2: SGHTA, FQGNSA. CDR3 loop: CASSLAASTRNNSPLHF. For the CDR3, the DNA is TGTGCCAGCAGCTTAGCGGCGTCAACTCGTAATAATTCACCCCTCCACTTT. The whole variable domain, remainder taken from reference TRBV7-2 and TRBJ1-6, is GAGVSQSPSNKVTEKGKDVELRCDPISGHTALYWYRQSLGQGLEFLIYFQGNSAPDKSGLPSDRFSAERTGGSVSTLTIQRTQQEDSAVYLCASSLAASTRNNSPLHFGNGTRLTVT.

The chain links TRBV11-2 to TRBJ2-3; D perhaps matches TRBD2 (6 bases). The CDR3 length is 15 residues. V dropped 1 base and J dropped 0 bases, with 8 bases sitting between them. The germline V gene encodes CDR1 SGHAT and CDR2 FQNNGV. The CDR3 loop is CASSLVGGSTDTQYF. CDR3 nucleotides: TGTGCCAGCAGCTTAGTCGGGGGTAGCACAGATACGCAGTATTTT.

J is TRBJ2-3 and V is TRBV14; D gene uncertain. The length of the CDR3 is 16 residues. The V gene's germline CDR1 is SGHDN and CDR2 FVKESK. Trimming pared 1 base from V and 0 bases from J, leaving 11 bases between. The DNA of the CDR3 is TGTGCCAGCAGCCAAGCCTTAAGGCCCAGCACAGATACGCAGTATTTT. Amino acid sequence: CASSQALRPSTDTQYF.

V gene TRBV11-2 combines with J gene TRBJ2-3, with 11 bases fitting TRBD2. With V trimmed by 4 bases and J by 0 bases, 0 bases remained unmatched. The CDR3 covers 15 residues. Germline CDR1 is SGHAT and CDR2 is FQNNGV. Written as DNA, the CDR3 is TGTGCCAGCAGCTGGACTAGCGGGAGCACAGATACGCAGTATTTT. It is translated as CASSWTSGSTDTQYF.

The rearrangement links TRBV19 to TRBJ2-1; 8 nucleotides match TRBD1. CDR1 is LNHDA, CDR2 SQIVND, per germline (reference sequence). The V segment lost 5 bases and the J segment 9 bases; nucleotides outside the gene matches: 18. CDR3 length: 17 residues. CDR3 nucleotide sequence: TGTGCCAGTAGTCCTTCATCCAGGGGGCGCGGGGTCGGTGAGCAGTTCTTC. Amino acid sequence: CASSPSSRGRGVGEQFF.

The V gene is TRBV4-3, the J gene TRBJ2-3; tentatively, D is TRBD2 (6 bases). V was pared by 0 bases and J by 2 bases, with 9 bases between. Germline lookup yields CDR1 LGHNA and CDR2 YSLEER. The CDR3 contains 15 residues. CDR3: CASSQDKDYTDTQYF. The CDR3 DNA reads TGCGCCAGCAGCCAAGATAAGGACTACACAGATACGCAGTATTTT.

In this sample, this clone turned up once. The V gene is TRBV12-3 or TRBV12-4, the J gene TRBJ1-2; the D gene is possibly TRBD1 (6 bases). V lost 3 bases, J lost 6 bases, and 11 bases lay in between. This CDR3 is built from 13 residues. CDR3 in DNA: TGTGCCAGCAGTTTGGTAGGGGACAATGGCTACACCTTC. This translates into CASSLVGDNGYTF.

The chain carries TRBV29-1 and TRBJ1-4, with 8 bases lining up with TRBD1. The CDR3 covers 17 residues. The germline gives CDR1 SQVTM, CDR2 ANQGSEA. Trimming cost V 1 base and J 4 bases; bases outside gene matches: 11. CDR3 in DNA: TGCAGCGTTGAAGGGGATACCGGGACAGGATTTAATGAAAAACTGTTTTTT. Translating gives CSVEGDTGTGFNEKLFF.

The V gene is TRBV19, the J gene TRBJ2-1; 10 nucleotides line up with TRBD1. V lost 5 bases to trimming and J lost 7 bases; unmatched junction nucleotides: 11. The CDR3 is made up of 16 amino acids. The germline V gene encodes CDR1 LNHDA and CDR2 SQIVND (reference sequence). CDR3 protein: CASSPIDRGLGNEQFF. CDR3 bases: TGTGCCAGTAGTCCAATCGACAGGGGGCTTGGGAATGAGCAGTTCTTC.

The rearrangement uses TRBV7-2 and TRBJ2-3; no firm D call. The length of the CDR3 is 14 residues. Per the germline V gene, CDR1 is SGHTA and CDR2 is FQGNSA. The ends were cut back, 3 bases at V and 0 bases at J, with 7 bases in the middle. DNA of the CDR3: TGTGCCAGCAGCTTTTCGACTAGCACAGATACGCAGTATTTT. It is translated as CASSFSTSTDTQYF.

The chain couples TRBV7-6 to TRBJ2-3, with 14 bases identical to TRBD2. The CDR3 sequence is 17 residues long. Germline CDR1 SGHVS, CDR2 FNYEAQ. The V segment lost 0 bases and the J segment 4 bases; nucleotides outside the gene matches: 3. For the CDR3, the DNA is TGTGCCAGCAGCTTAGCGGGACTAGCGGGGGAGGCAGATACGCAGTATTTT. Its protein is CASSLAGLAGEADTQYF.

The J gene is TRBJ2-7, the V gene TRBV13, with a possible D match to TRBD2 (5 bases). The CDR3 is 15 amino acids. The V end was cut by 4 bases, the J end by 3 bases, with 16 bases between. The germline V gene encodes CDR1 PRHDT and CDR2 FYEKMQ (reference sequence). The CDR3 here is CASSSSTPDYYEQYF. The CDR3 bases are TGTGCCAGCAGCTCGTCCACGCCCGACTACTACGAGCAGTACTTC.

V usage is TRBV30 and J usage is TRBJ2-7, with TRBD1 matching over 9 bases. CDR1 GTSNPN and CDR2 SVGIG come from the germline V gene (reference sequence). CDR3 length equals 14 residues. The V segment lost 4 bases and the J segment 2 bases; nucleotides outside the gene matches: 6. CDR3 sequence (DNA): TGTGCCTGGACCCCGGGGACAGGGACCTACGAGCAGTACTTC. Protein: CAWTPGTGTYEQYF.

The V gene is TRBV4-3, the J gene TRBJ2-1, with D perhaps assigned TRBD1 or TRBD2 (5 bases each). This CDR3 is 17 amino acids long. Trimming stripped 1 base from V and 1 base from J, with 14 bases between. Germline CDR1 is LGHNA and CDR2 is YSLEER. Here the CDR3 reads CASSQGIGGGSYNEQFF. The CDR3 coding sequence is TGCGCCAGCAGCCAAGGAATAGGTGGGGGATCCTACAATGAGCAGTTCTTC.

J is TRBJ1-1 and V is TRBV28; 8 bases align to TRBD1. The CDR3 loop spans 16 amino acids. Germline V gene data show CDR1 as MDHEN and CDR2 as SYDVKM. The trim removed 5 bases at V and 1 base at J, leaving 9 bases unmatched. CDR3 nucleotides: TGTGCCAGCAGTACCCGACAGGGGATTTGGAACACTGAAGCTTTCTTT. This encodes CASSTRQGIWNTEAFF.

This clone was found once. V and J are TRBV25-1 and TRBJ1-2, with 9 bases that match TRBD1. V gave up 3 bases and J gave up 3 bases; unmatched junction bases: 11. Per the germline V gene, CDR1 is MGHDK and CDR2 is SYGVNS. The CDR3 loop spans 17 amino acids. This chain's CDR3 is CASSDPGGTGLYYGYTF. The CDR3 DNA reads as TGTGCCAGCAGTGACCCCGGCGGGACAGGGCTTTACTATGGCTACACCTTC.

The chain couples TRBV18 to TRBJ1-5; unclear D gene. V gave up 3 bases and J gave up 2 bases, with 14 bases separating them. Germline V gene lookup returns CDR1 KGHSH and CDR2 LQKENI. The length of the CDR3 is 16 residues. The CDR3 is CASSPSPGEGNQPQHF. As DNA, the CDR3 is TGTGCCAGCTCACCCAGTCCGGGAGAGGGCAATCAGCCCCAGCATTTT.

The rearrangement uses TRBV27 and TRBJ2-5; a weak D match, TRBD2 (5 bases). V lost 2 bases to trimming and J lost 1 base, with 17 bases between them. The germline V gene encodes CDR1 MNHEY and CDR2 SMNVEV (reference sequence). The CDR3 has 17 residues. CDR3 sequence reads: CASSLGWWGRGQETQYF. The DNA for the CDR3 is TGTGCCAGCAGTTTAGGTTGGTGGGGTCGGGGCCAAGAGACCCAGTACTTC.

The rearrangement links TRBV19 to TRBJ2-1; a possible D gene is TRBD2 (5 bases). Trimming shortened V by 0 bases and J by 2 bases, and 11 bases separated the two germline ends. The CDR3 totals 16 residues. Germline CDR1 LNHDA, CDR2 SQIVND (reference sequence). The DNA of the CDR3 is TGTGCCAGTAGTATAGATGGTCTAGCCACCTACAATGAGCAGTTCTTC. Translating it yields CASSIDGLATYNEQFF. The full variable domain, with the rest looked up from reference TRBV19 and TRBJ2-1, is DGGITQSPKYLFRKEGQNVTLSCEQNLNHDAMYWYRQDPGQGLRLIYYSQIVNDFQKGDIAEGYSVSREKKESFPLTVTSAQKNPTAFYLCASSIDGLATYNEQFFGPGTRLTVL.

The chain combines TRBV5-1 with TRBJ2-1; D ambiguous. Germline values: CDR1 SGHRS, CDR2 YFSETQ. The CDR3 spans 13 residues. Trimming stripped 4 bases from V and 7 bases from J, with 12 bases between. CDR3 loop: CASSPLARNEQFF. The DNA of the CDR3 is TGCGCCAGCAGCCCTTTAGCTCGGAATGAGCAGTTCTTC.

This clone was detected only a few times. The sample contains more than one DNA sequence encoding this CDR3. This rearrangement joins TRBV18 to TRBJ2-3; D is uncertain. Per the germline V gene, CDR1 is KGHSH and CDR2 is LQKENI. Between the trimmed V and J ends, which lost 3 bases and 0 bases, there was a span of 1 base. This CDR3 has 12 amino acids. The CDR3 region is CASSPSTDTQYF. The CDR3 coding sequence is TGTGCCAGCTCACCTAGCACAGATACGCAGTATTTT.

This chain uses TRBV7-9 with TRBJ2-2; TRBD1 matches at 8 bases. From germline, CDR1 is SEHNR and CDR2 FQNEAQ (reference sequence). Germline trimming cut 5 bases from V and 5 bases from J; bases unmatched to any gene: 4. The CDR3 runs to 14 residues. The CDR3 reads CASSPQGATGELFF. CDR3 coding DNA: TGTGCCAGCAGCCCGCAGGGGGCAACCGGGGAGCTGTTTTTT.

A note on this clone: The same CDR3 also results from other DNA sequences found in this sample. The chain links TRBV7-2 to TRBJ1-1; D gene uncertain. The V gene lost 1 base and the J gene lost 0 bases, with 6 bases spanning the gap. CDR3 length: 14 residues. Germline loops: CDR1 SGHTA, CDR2 FQGNSA. CDR3 nucleotide sequence: TGTGCCAGCAGCTTAGGGCGCCTGAACACTGAAGCTTTCTTT. Its translation is CASSLGRLNTEAFF.

This CDR3 reads CASSQGAGLRNEQFF. CDR3 in DNA: TGCGCCAGCAGCCAAGGGGCAGGGCTTAGGAATGAGCAGTTCTTC. The rearrangement joins TRBV4-1 to TRBJ2-1, with D tentatively TRBD1 (5 bases). V lost 1 base and J lost 7, with 14 bases in between. The CDR3 runs 15 residues. Germline loops: CDR1 MGHRA, CDR2 YSYEKL.

The chain joins TRBV7-2 to TRBJ1-6; D possibly corresponds to TRBD1 (5 bases). CDR1 is SGHTA, CDR2 FQGNSA, per germline. V lost 4 bases, J lost 7 bases, and 8 bases lay in between. This CDR3 region has 13 residues. The CDR3 DNA is TGTGCCAGCAGCTCTAGACAGAATTCACCCCTCCACTTT. It is translated as CASSSRQNSPLHF.

The chain carries TRBV29-1 and TRBJ2-7; D assignment may be TRBD1 or TRBD2 (6 bases each). Germline V CDR1 and CDR2: SQVTM, ANQGSEA. V gave up 3 bases and J gave up 6 bases, with 12 bases separating them. The CDR3 runs 12 residues. The CDR3 sequence: CSVDFGGVEQYF. CDR3 DNA sequence: TGCAGCGTTGACTTCGGGGGCGTCGAGCAGTACTTC.